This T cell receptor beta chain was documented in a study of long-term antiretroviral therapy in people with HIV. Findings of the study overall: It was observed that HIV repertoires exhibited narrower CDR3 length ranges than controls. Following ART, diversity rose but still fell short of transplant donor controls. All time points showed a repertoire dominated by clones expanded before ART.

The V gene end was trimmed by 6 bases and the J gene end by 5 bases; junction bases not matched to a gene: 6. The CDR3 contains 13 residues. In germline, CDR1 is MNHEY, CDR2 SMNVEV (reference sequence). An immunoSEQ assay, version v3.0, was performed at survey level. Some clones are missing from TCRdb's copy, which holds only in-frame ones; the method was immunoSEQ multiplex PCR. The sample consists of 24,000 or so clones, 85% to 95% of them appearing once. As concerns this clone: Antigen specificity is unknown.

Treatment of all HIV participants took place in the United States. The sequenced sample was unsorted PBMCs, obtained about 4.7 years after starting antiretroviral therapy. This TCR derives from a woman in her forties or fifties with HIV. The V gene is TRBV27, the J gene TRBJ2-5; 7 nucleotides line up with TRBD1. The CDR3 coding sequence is TGTGCCAGCAGAGGGGGCGCGTGGGAGACCCAGTACTTC. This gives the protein CASRGGAWETQYF.